This T cell receptor beta chain was captured by sequencing in a study of CD8 T cells in cerebrospinal fluid in Alzheimer's disease. TCRdb re-called the 10x single-cell sequencing reads; one entry per CDR3 protein, DNA not given. The sample includes roughly 1,400 distinct CDR3 sequences. The CDR3 totals 16 residues. Germline assignment: CDR1 SGHTA and CDR2 FQGNSA. By frequency, this clonotype registers large. Its antigen is undetermined. Study-wide results and caveats: The authors cautioned that cerebrospinal fluid EBV-specific TCRs do not prove EBV causes Alzheimer's.

This receptor was obtained from a human donor with mild cognitive impairment. The sequencing sample was made of cerebrospinal fluid. V gene TRBV7-2 combines with J gene TRBJ2-1; the TRBD1 assignment by TCRdb is unverifiable without DNA. The CDR3 here is CASSLGGGFAYNEQFF.